These 6 T cell receptor beta chains were sequenced from one sample in a study of CD8 T cells in ankylosing spondylitis. From the 5' RACE reads, TCRdb called clonotypes with MiXCR, one entry per CDR3 protein. In the table there are some 38,000 distinct CDR3 sequences, 10% to 13% of which are singletons. The source material was blood, either unsorted or a sorted T cell fraction (not recorded which). The receptors were gathered from a male donor with ankylosing spondylitis or in good health (not recorded which).

This clonotype was detected ten times or more. The rearrangement joins TRBV20-1 to TRBJ2-7; TRBD1 aligns across 12 bases. Per germline, CDR1 DFQATT and CDR2 SNEGSKA (reference sequence). This CDR3 comprises 13 residues. V dropped 5 bases and J dropped 7; count of bases not matched to a gene: 6. DNA for the CDR3: TGCAGTGCTGGCCGGGACAGGGGGCGAGAGCAGTACTTC. This codes for CSAGRDRGREQYF.

This clonotype occurred many times. The chain joins TRBV12-3 or TRBV12-4 to TRBJ2-1, with TRBD2 identical over 7 bases. The CDR3 covers 17 residues. Losses at the gene ends were 0 bases for V and 3 bases for J; bases not matched to a gene: 8. The chain's CDR3 is CASSLAQSLADYNEQFF. CDR3 nucleotides: TGTGCCAGCAGTTTAGCTCAATCCCTAGCGGACTACAATGAGCAGTTCTTC.

This clonotype came up many times. CDR3 loop: CATSRDRGTGGFQPQHF. In DNA, the CDR3 is TGTGCCACCAGCAGAGATCGGGGGACAGGGGGATTTCAGCCCCAGCATTTT. The V and J genes are TRBV15 and TRBJ1-5, with 11 bases fitting TRBD1. The germline gives CDR1 LNHNV, CDR2 YYDKDF (reference sequence). The CDR3 totals 17 residues. After removal of 0 bases from V and 6 bases from J, the junction contained 7 bases not matched to a gene.

This clonotype was found many times. The gene calls are TRBV20-1 and TRBJ1-2; possible D gene TRBD1, 6 bases. Trimming took 0 bases from V and 8 from J, leaving 19 bases between them. The CDR3 is 15 residues long. Germline V CDR1 and CDR2: DFQATT, SNEGSKA (reference sequence). The CDR3 protein is CSARDHGRGFGGYTF. CDR3 DNA: TGCAGTGCTAGAGATCACGGCAGGGGATTTGGGGGCTACACCTTC.

There are many counts of this clonotype. The V and J genes are TRBV20-1 and TRBJ1-4, with TRBD1 as a possible D gene (5 bases). Trimming cost V 1 base and J 3 bases, with 12 bases left between them. This CDR3 has 15 amino acids. Germline CDR1 and CDR2: DFQATT and SNEGSKA (reference sequence). The CDR3 DNA follows: TGCAGTGCTAGAGCCCGGGGGACGTCTAATGAAAAACTGTTTTTT. It encodes CSARARGTSNEKLFF.

This clonotype was observed many times. This chain links TRBV20-1 with TRBJ2-3, with D possibly matching TRBD2 (6 bases). CDR3 size: 15 residues. V lost 5 bases to trimming and J lost 0 bases, with 15 bases between them. CDR1 is DFQATT, CDR2 SNEGSKA, per germline (reference sequence). The CDR3 nucleotides are TGCAGTGCTCCGGACTACCTTCACAGCACAGATACGCAGTATTTT. This sequence encodes CSAPDYLHSTDTQYF.